This is a list of T cell receptor beta chains from one sample in a study of shared clonotypes between healthy human individuals. Some clones are missing from TCRdb's copy, which holds only in-frame ones; the method was immunoSEQ multiplex PCR. The data contain about half a million clones, less than 85% of them singletons. Sequencing used PBMCs. Receptors originate from a woman aged 40 to 50 in good health. Some clones in this sample may be carry-over from other donors' samples. Each CDR3 is given with its conserved first and last residue. D genes are given only for firm matches. Rows give clone size only sometimes, using once, few, many, or a class for an expanded clone.

TRBV2	TRBD1	-	TRBJ2-7	TGTGCCAGCAGACCGGGACAGGGGGTTTACGAGCAGTACTTC	CASRPGQGVYEQYF
TRBV7-9	TRBD2	once	TRBJ2-7	TGTGCCAGCAGTCCCGGGACTAGCCTGAACGAGCAGTACTTC	CASSPGTSLNEQYF
TRBV19	TRBD1	few	TRBJ1-1	TGTGCCAGTACCGGACAGGGCGGCACTGAAGCTTTCTTT	CASTGQGGTEAFF
TRBV28	TRBD2	-	TRBJ2-7	TGTGCCACACTTCAGCTAGCGGAAACCTACGAGCAGTACTTC	CATLQLAETYEQYF
TRBV10-3	TRBD2	-	TRBJ2-1	TGTGCCACAGGACTAGCGGGAGGGCATGGTGAGCAGTTCTTC	CATGLAGGHGEQFF
TRBV10-1	-	-	TRBJ2-7	TGCGCCAGCAGTGAGTGGACGGGGCCCGGCTACGAGCAGTACTTC	CASSEWTGPGYEQYF
TRBV5-1	-	few	TRBJ2-7	TGCGCCAGCAGCTTGTTTGGCCACGAGCAGTACTTC	CASSLFGHEQYF
TRBV25-1	-	-	TRBJ2-7	TGTGCCAGCAGTGAACCAGGGGGACTTAACTACGAGCAGTACTTC	CASSEPGGLNYEQYF
TRBV19	TRBD1	-	TRBJ1-5	TGTGCCAGTAGTTCCCCGTACAGGGGACGGCAGCCCCAGCATTTT	CASSSPYRGRQPQHF
TRBV7-6	-	-	TRBJ1-5	TGTGCCAGCAGCTACGGGGGGAGAGATCAGCCCCAGCATTTT	CASSYGGRDQPQHF
TRBV6-1	-	-	TRBJ2-2	TGTGCCAGCAGTGAAAGGGTCAGGGGCACCGGGGAGCTGTTTTTT	CASSERVRGTGELFF
TRBV5-1	-	-	TRBJ1-4	TGCGCCAGCAGCTGGAAGGGTCCGGATGAAAAACTGTTTTTT	CASSWKGPDEKLFF
TRBV5-8	-	-	TRBJ2-1	TGTGCCAGCAGCAGACCGGGGGCAAACCATTACAATGAGCAGTTCTTC	CASSRPGANHYNEQFF
TRBV5-5	-	-	TRBJ2-2	TGTGCCAGCAGCCCGCGGGGCACCGGGGAGCTGTTTTTT	CASSPRGTGELFF
TRBV5-5	-	-	TRBJ1-4	TGTGCCAGCAGCTTGCGGGGGGAAGGTGATGAAAAACTGTTTTTT	CASSLRGEGDEKLFF
TRBV30	TRBD1	few	TRBJ2-2	TGTGCCTGGAGAAAGGGACAGGGGGTGGCCGGGGAGCTGTTTTTT	CAWRKGQGVAGELFF
TRBV10-3	TRBD1	-	TRBJ2-5	TGTGCCATCAGTGAGTCGGGACAGGGGGGGACCCAGTACTTC	CAISESGQGGTQYF
TRBV28	TRBD2	-	TRBJ2-1	TGTGCCAGCAGTCTGCTGGCGGGAGGGCCTGGGAATGAGCAGTTCTTC	CASSLLAGGPGNEQFF
TRBV5-1	TRBD2	-	TRBJ2-3	TGCGCCAGCAGCTTGGTGGCTAGCGGGACCACAGATACGCAGTATTTT	CASSLVASGTTDTQYF
TRBV10-1	TRBD2	-	TRBJ2-3	TGCGCCAGCAGTAGCGGGGGGGGGAGGGCAGATACGCAGTATTTT	CASSSGGGRADTQYF
TRBV19	-	-	TRBJ2-5	TGTGCCAGTAGTTCGGGGGCGGGAGTAGGAGAGACCCAGTACTTC	CASSSGAGVGETQYF
TRBV11-3	TRBD1	-	TRBJ2-7	TGTGCCAGCAGCTTAAGGGGGACAGGCCCCTACGAGCAGTACTTC	CASSLRGTGPYEQYF
TRBV2	-	-	TRBJ2-5	TGTGCCAGCTGTACAGACGGGGTGTCGACCCAGTACTTC	CASCTDGVSTQYF
TRBV5-6	-	-	TRBJ2-7	TGTGCCAGCAGCTCCGGGCCCTACGAGCAGTACTTC	CASSSGPYEQYF
TRBV2	-	few	TRBJ1-3	TGTGCCAGCAGTGAAGACCTTAACTCTGGAAACACCATATATTTT	CASSEDLNSGNTIYF
TRBV28	-	-	TRBJ2-1	TGTGCCAGCTTTTCCCCATCCGGATACAATGAGCAGTTCTTC	CASFSPSGYNEQFF
TRBV6-6	-	-	TRBJ1-5	-	CASSSSGSNQPQHF